These 12 T cell receptor beta chains were all obtained from the same sample, sequenced in a study of cytomegalovirus exposure and HLA in healthy donors. A multiplex PCR was run with 60 Vbeta primers and 13 Jbeta primers. Measured with immunoSEQ multiplex PCR; TCRdb has only the in-frame clones, and not every one. The sample comprises 80,000 to 130,000 clones, around 75% of which are singletons, and approximately 4.3% rests with the top ten. The specimen sequenced was PBMCs. Every receptor here comes from a woman aged 18-29 years in good health and CMV-seropositive.

This clone was observed once. The chain combines TRBV10-3 with TRBJ2-2, with D hard to call. Germline-derived CDR1 and CDR2 are ENHRY and SYGVKD. The V end was cut by 2 bases, the J end by 0 bases, with 7 bases between. This CDR3 contains 15 residues. Written as DNA, the CDR3 is TGTGCCATCAGTGAGCTTGGGCCGAACACCGGGGAGCTGTTTTTT. It codes for CAISELGPNTGELFF.

The rearrangement joins TRBV5-1 to TRBJ1-1, with D perhaps matching TRBD1 (6 bases). There are 14 residues in the CDR3. Germline lookup yields CDR1 SGHRS and CDR2 YFSETQ. The V and J ends lost 4 bases and 1 base respectively, with 11 bases between them. CDR3 sequence reads: CASSIGGQNTEAFF. The CDR3 region has the DNA TGCGCCAGCAGCATTGGGGGACAGAACACTGAAGCTTTCTTT. Supplemented by reference TRBV5-1 and TRBJ1-1, the full variable domain reads KAGVTQTPRYLIKTRGQQVTLSCSPISGHRSVSWYQQTPGQGLQFLFEYFSETQRNKGNFPGRFSGRQFSNSRSEMNVSTLELGDSALYLCASSIGGQNTEAFFGQGTRLTVV.

The V and J genes are TRBV5-4 and TRBJ1-2; 8 bases map to TRBD1. Looked up from germline, CDR1 is SGHNT and CDR2 is YYREEE (reference sequence). CDR3 length equals 14 residues. V lost 6 bases, J lost 8 bases, and 12 bases stayed unmatched. DNA for the CDR3: TGTGCCAGCACCAAGGGACAGGATTCTCGGGGCTACACCTTC. Translation: CASTKGQDSRGYTF.

J is TRBJ2-1 and V is TRBV6-5, with TRBD2 identical over 15 bases. CDR3 length equals 16 residues. The trim removed 3 bases at V and 11 bases at J, leaving 8 bases unmatched. Germline CDR1 MNHEY, CDR2 SVGAGI. The CDR3 bases are TGTGCCAGCAGTTATCAAGGACTAGCGGGAGGGCGGAAGCAGTTCTTC. It codes for CASSYQGLAGGRKQFF.

This rearrangement joins TRBV6-5 to TRBJ1-2; maybe TRBD1 (6 bases). Trimming left V 2 bases short and J 5 bases short, with 12 bases between. This CDR3 contains 14 residues. Looked up from germline, CDR1 is MNHEY and CDR2 is SVGAGI. CDR3 bases: TGTGCCAGCAGTTACATCGGGACACAATATGGCTACACCTTC. Translated, it gives CASSYIGTQYGYTF.

The rearrangement links TRBV19 to TRBJ2-7; TRBD2 aligns across 7 bases. Germline values: CDR1 LNHDA, CDR2 SQIVND (reference sequence). The CDR3 runs 14 residues. V gave up 3 bases and J gave up 3 bases; unmatched junction bases: 5. CDR3 in DNA: TGTGCCAGTAGTATCCCGGGGGGAAGCTACGAGCAGTACTTC. This translates into CASSIPGGSYEQYF.

V usage is TRBV6-5 and J usage is TRBJ2-7, with 9 bases matching TRBD2. CDR1 and CDR2 (germline): MNHEY, SVGAGI. The J segment lost 0 bases and the V segment lost 6 bases, leaving 6 bases of the junction unmatched. This CDR3 region has 15 residues. The CDR3 nucleotides are TGTGCCAGCAGCAGACTAGCGGTTAGCTCCTACGAGCAGTACTTC. Translation gives CASSRLAVSSYEQYF.

The J gene is TRBJ1-2, the V gene TRBV18; D is possibly TRBD1 (6 bases). The germline V gene has CDR1 KGHSH and CDR2 LQKENI. The CDR3 length is 14 residues. V shed 3 bases and J shed 5 bases, with 13 bases lying between them. Here the CDR3 DNA reads TGTGCCAGCTCACCGGAACAGGGTTGGTATGGCTACACCTTC. Amino acid sequence: CASSPEQGWYGYTF. The full variable domain, its missing parts supplied by reference TRBV18 and TRBJ1-2, is NAGVMQNPRHLVRRRGQEARLRCSPMKGHSHVYWYRQLPEEGLKFMVYLQKENIIDESGMPKERFSAEFPKEGPSILRIQQVVRGDSAAYFCASSPEQGWYGYTFGSGTRLTVV.

This clone was detected only a few times. This sequence joins TRBV9 and TRBJ1-5; D is unresolved. V lost 3 bases and J lost 1, with 5 bases in between. The CDR3 totals 13 residues. From germline, CDR1 is SGDLS and CDR2 YYNGEE. The chain's CDR3 is CASSGGSNQPQHF. CDR3 nucleotide sequence: TGTGCCAGCAGCGGAGGGAGCAATCAGCCCCAGCATTTT. Drawing the rest from reference TRBV9 and TRBJ1-5, the complete variable domain is DSGVTQTPKHLITATGQRVTLRCSPRSGDLSVYWYQQSLDQGLQFLIQYYNGEERAKGNILERFSAQQFPDLHSELNLSSLELGDSALYFCASSGGSNQPQHFGDGTRLSIL.

The rearrangement joins TRBV6-1 to TRBJ2-7, with TRBD1 identical over 11 bases. Germline trimming cut 0 bases from V and 1 base from J; bases unmatched to any gene: 2. CDR1 and CDR2 from the germline V gene are MNHNS and SASEGT. This CDR3 is built from 16 residues. CDR3: CASSEAGQGGSYEQYF. The CDR3 coding sequence is TGTGCCAGCAGTGAAGCGGGACAGGGGGGGTCCTACGAGCAGTACTTC.

V gene TRBV7-3 combines with J gene TRBJ2-5; 8 nucleotides align to TRBD2. The CDR3 is 15 amino acids. The germline CDR1 and CDR2 sequences are SGHTA and FQGTGA. With V trimmed by 5 bases and J by 2 bases, 7 bases remained unmatched. In DNA form, the CDR3 reads TGTGCCAGCAGCACGGGACTAGTCCGTCAAGAGACCCAGTACTTC. Encoded protein: CASSTGLVRQETQYF.

This clone came up a few times. The chain couples TRBV4-1 to TRBJ1-4; tentatively, D is TRBD1 (5 bases). V was cut by 6 bases and J by 5 bases, with 19 bases left in between. The CDR3 sequence is 16 residues long. CDR1 is MGHRA, CDR2 YSYEKL, per germline. The CDR3 loop reads CASRHYKGLLNEKLFF. For the CDR3, the DNA is TGCGCCAGCAGACACTACAAGGGACTACTGAATGAAAAACTGTTTTTT.